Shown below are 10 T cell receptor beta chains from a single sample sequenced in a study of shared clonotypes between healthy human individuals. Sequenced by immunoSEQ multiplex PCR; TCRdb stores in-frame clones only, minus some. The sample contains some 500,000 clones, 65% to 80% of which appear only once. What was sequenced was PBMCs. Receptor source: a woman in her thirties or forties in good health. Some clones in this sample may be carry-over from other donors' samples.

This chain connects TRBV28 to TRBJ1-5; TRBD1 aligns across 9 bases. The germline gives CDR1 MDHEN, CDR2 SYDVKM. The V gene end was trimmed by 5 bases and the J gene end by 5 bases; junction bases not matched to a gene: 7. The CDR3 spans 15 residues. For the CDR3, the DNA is TGTGCCAGCAGTCCAAGGACAGGGGTTCATCAGCCCCAGCATTTT. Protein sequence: CASSPRTGVHQPQHF.

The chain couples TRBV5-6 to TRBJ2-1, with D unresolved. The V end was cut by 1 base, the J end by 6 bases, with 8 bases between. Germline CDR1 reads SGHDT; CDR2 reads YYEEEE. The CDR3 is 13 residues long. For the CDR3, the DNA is TGTGCCAGCAGCTTGTGGGCTTCCAATGAGCAGTTCTTC. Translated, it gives CASSLWASNEQFF. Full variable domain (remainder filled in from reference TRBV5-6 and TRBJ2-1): DAGVTQSPTHLIKTRGQQVTLRCSPKSGHDTVSWYQQALGQGPQFIFQYYEEEERQRGNFPDRFSGHQFPNYSSELNVNALLLGDSALYLCASSLWASNEQFFGPGTRLTVL.

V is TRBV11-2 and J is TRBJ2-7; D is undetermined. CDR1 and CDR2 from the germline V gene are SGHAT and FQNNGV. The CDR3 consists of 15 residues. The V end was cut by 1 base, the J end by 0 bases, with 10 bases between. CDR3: CASSLGAVFSYEQYF. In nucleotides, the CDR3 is TGTGCCAGCAGCTTAGGGGCAGTGTTCTCCTACGAGCAGTACTTC.

The CDR3 is CASSLGTGSTGTDTQYF. CDR3 DNA: TGTGCCAGCTCACTAGGGACAGGTAGTACCGGCACAGATACGCAGTATTTT. The V and J genes are TRBV18 and TRBJ2-3; 8 nucleotides line up with TRBD1. This CDR3 is 17 amino acids long. The junction had 10 bases not matched to a gene; V was cut back by 4 bases and J by 1 base. Germline V CDR1 and CDR2: KGHSH, LQKENI.

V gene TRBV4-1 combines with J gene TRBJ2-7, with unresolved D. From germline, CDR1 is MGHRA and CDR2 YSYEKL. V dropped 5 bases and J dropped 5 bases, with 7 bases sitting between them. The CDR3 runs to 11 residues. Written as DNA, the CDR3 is TGCGCCAGCAGCTCCTTTGACGAGCAGTACTTC. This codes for CASSSFDEQYF.

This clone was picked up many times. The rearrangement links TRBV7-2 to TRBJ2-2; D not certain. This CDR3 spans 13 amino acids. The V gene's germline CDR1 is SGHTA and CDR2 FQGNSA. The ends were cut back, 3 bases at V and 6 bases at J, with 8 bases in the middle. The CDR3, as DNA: TGTGCCAGCAGCTTTAAAAGGTCCGGGGAGCTGTTTTTT. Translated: CASSFKRSGELFF.

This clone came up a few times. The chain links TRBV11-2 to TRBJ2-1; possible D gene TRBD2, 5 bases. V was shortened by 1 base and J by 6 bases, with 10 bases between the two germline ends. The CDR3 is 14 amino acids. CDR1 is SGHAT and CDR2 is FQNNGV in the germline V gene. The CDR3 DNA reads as TGTGCCAGCAGCTTAGGGCTCGCGGGCAATGAGCAGTTCTTC. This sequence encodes CASSLGLAGNEQFF.

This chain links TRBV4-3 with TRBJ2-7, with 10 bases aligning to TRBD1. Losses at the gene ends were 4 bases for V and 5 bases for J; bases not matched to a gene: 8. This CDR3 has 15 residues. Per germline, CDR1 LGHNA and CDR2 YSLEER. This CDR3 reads CASSRSLGTGDEQYF. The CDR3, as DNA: TGCGCCAGCAGCCGCTCCCTAGGGACAGGGGACGAGCAGTACTTC.

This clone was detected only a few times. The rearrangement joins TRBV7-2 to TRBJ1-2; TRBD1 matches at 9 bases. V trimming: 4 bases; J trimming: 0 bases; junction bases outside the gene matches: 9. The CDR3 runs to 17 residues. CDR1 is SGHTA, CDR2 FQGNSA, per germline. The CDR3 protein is CASSSTQGARANYGYTF. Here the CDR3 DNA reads TGTGCCAGCAGCTCTACACAGGGGGCGCGGGCTAACTATGGCTACACCTTC.

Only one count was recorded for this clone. The CDR3 protein is CASSPELAPPPRSYEQYF. CDR3 coding DNA: TGTGCCAGCTCACCTGAACTAGCGCCGCCGCCCAGGTCCTACGAGCAGTACTTC. The rearrangement uses TRBV18 and TRBJ2-7, with 7 nucleotides matching TRBD2. J gave up 1 base and V 3 bases, and 15 bases lay outside the gene matches. The CDR3 covers 18 residues. Germline CDR1 is KGHSH and CDR2 is LQKENI.